This is a list of T cell receptor beta chains from one sample in a study of blood T cell repertoires in COVID-19. The data were produced by immunoSEQ multiplex PCR, yet TCRdb's version contains in-frame clones alone and is incomplete. The data show some 200,000 clones, 85% seen once. Sequenced material: peripheral blood. All receptors come from a man aged 50 to 59 who had recovered from COVID-19. CDR3s include the opening cysteine and the closing phenylalanine or tryptophan. D genes are given only for firm matches. Size is omitted from some rows. Given values are once, few, many or a class for expanded clones.

D gene	V gene	J gene	clone size	CDR3 protein	CDR3 DNA
TRBD1	TRBV5-1	TRBJ1-2	NA	CASSDSGQGVGYTF	TGCGCCAGCAGCGATTCGGGACAGGGCGTAGGCTACACCTTC
TRBD1	TRBV29-1	TRBJ1-2	NA	CSAEDRGNYGYTF	TGCAGCGCTGAGGACAGGGGGAACTATGGCTACACCTTC
TRBD2	TRBV7-2	TRBJ2-7	NA	CASSSRTSGKDEQYF	TGTGCCAGCAGCTCCCGGACTAGCGGGAAGGACGAGCAGTACTTC
TRBD2	TRBV10-2	TRBJ2-3	NA	CASSESSAGVRTDTQYF	TGCGCCAGCAGTGAGTCGTCAGCGGGAGTGCGGACAGATACGCAGTATTTT
NA	TRBV27	TRBJ2-7	NA	CASSSAGSYEQYF	TGTGCCAGCAGTTCCGCAGGGTCCTACGAGCAGTACTTC
TRBD1	TRBV4-2	TRBJ1-4	NA	CASSQDGTADEKLFF	TGTGCCAGCAGCCAAGACGGGACAGCTGATGAAAAACTGTTTTTT
NA	TRBV10-3	TRBJ2-6	NA	CAISGTGANVLTF	TGTGCCATCAGTGGGACAGGGGCCAACGTCCTGACTTTC
NA	TRBV9	TRBJ1-2	NA	CASSRTSDSHYGYTF	TGTGCCAGCAGCCGGACATCCGACAGCCACTATGGCTACACCTTC
NA	TRBV28	TRBJ1-2	NA	CASRLDYYGYTF	TGTGCCAGCAGGCTTGACTACTATGGCTACACCTTC
TRBD2	TRBV7-8	TRBJ2-7	NA	CASSLARSGRVYEQYF	TGTGCCAGCAGCTTAGCGCGCAGCGGGAGGGTCTACGAGCAGTACTTC
NA	TRBV5-1	TRBJ2-3	NA	CASSLFRRQGTDTQYF	TGCGCCAGCAGCTTGTTTCGGCGGCAAGGCACAGATACGCAGTATTTT
NA	TRBV18	TRBJ2-3	NA	CASRHTAMYTDTQYF	TGTGCCAGCCGACACACCGCGATGTACACAGATACGCAGTATTTT
NA	TRBV5-1	TRBJ2-7	NA	CASSLNEGYEQYF	TGCGCCAGCAGCTTGAACGAGGGTTACGAGCAGTACTTC
NA	TRBV19	TRBJ2-2	NA	CASSIERRASRSGELFF	TGTGCCAGTAGTATAGAGAGGAGGGCTAGTAGGAGCGGGGAGCTGTTTTTT
TRBD1	TRBV6-5	TRBJ1-3	NA	CASRRTGAGNTIYF	TGTGCCAGCAGGCGGACAGGGGCTGGAAACACCATATATTTT
NA	TRBV11-3	TRBJ2-3	NA	CASSLGGPRDTQYF	TGTGCCAGCAGCTTAGGCGGCCCGCGCGATACGCAGTATTTT
NA	TRBV28	TRBJ2-5	NA	CASSPSDGRRGTQYF	TGTGCCAGCAGTCCAAGTGATGGGAGGAGGGGGACCCAGTACTTC
TRBD1	TRBV9	TRBJ1-4	NA	CASSVTPGGREKLFF	TGTGCCAGCAGCGTAACCCCAGGGGGGAGAGAAAAACTGTTTTTT
NA	TRBV19	TRBJ1-5	NA	CASSSMGGNQPQHF	TGTGCCAGTAGTTCGATGGGGGGAAATCAGCCCCAGCATTTT
NA	TRBV13	TRBJ2-2	NA	CASSLLWGRDTGELFF	TGTGCCAGCAGCTTGTTATGGGGGCGTGACACCGGGGAGCTGTTTTTT
TRBD2	TRBV5-1	TRBJ2-7	NA	CASSLVRDGTSGKIYEQYF	TGCGCCAGCAGCTTGGTTCGGGACGGGACTAGCGGGAAAATCTACGAGCAGTACTTC
NA	TRBV20-1	TRBJ2-7	NA	CSASGLASSYEQYF	TGCAGTGCTAGTGGGCTAGCGAGCTCCTACGAGCAGTACTTC
NA	TRBV28	TRBJ2-2	NA	CASSLGRMQLFF	TGTGCCAGCAGTTTGGGCCGAATGCAGCTGTTTTTT
NA	TRBV6-5	TRBJ2-7	NA	CASTSSFLSSYEQYF	TGTGCCAGCACCTCTTCCTTTTTGAGCTCCTACGAGCAGTACTTC
NA	TRBV29-1	TRBJ2-2	NA	CSVAGGRGTGELFF	TGCAGCGTTGCTGGTGGGAGAGGGACCGGGGAGCTGTTTTTT
TRBD2	TRBV7-2	TRBJ2-2	NA	CASRPGLAGTGELFF	TGTGCCAGCAGGCCGGGACTAGCGGGTACCGGGGAGCTGTTTTTT
NA	TRBV30	TRBJ1-2	NA	CAWTTGGRHYGYTF	TGTGCCTGGACTACGGGGGGGAGACATTATGGCTACACCTTC
NA	TRBV27	TRBJ2-3	NA	CASSPLRGSTDTQYF	TGTGCCAGCAGTCCCTTGAGGGGGAGCACAGATACGCAGTATTTT
TRBD2	TRBV4-2	TRBJ2-7	NA	CASSQGLAGMSSYEQYF	TGTGCCAGCAGCCAAGGGCTAGCGGGGATGTCCTCCTACGAGCAGTACTTC
NA	TRBV10-3	TRBJ1-1	few	CAISVLENTEAFF	TGTGCCATCAGTGTACTAGAGAACACTGAAGCTTTCTTT
TRBD1	TRBV6-5	TRBJ1-5	once	CASRHRDRGGPQHF	TGTGCCAGCAGACACCGGGACAGAGGTGGCCCCCAGCATTTT
NA	TRBV5-1	TRBJ1-1	NA	CASSLARWTDKNTEAFF	TGCGCCAGCAGCTTGGCCCGCTGGACAGATAAGAACACTGAAGCTTTCTTT
NA	TRBV6-5	TRBJ1-1	NA	CASSYRYLNTEAFF	TGTGCCAGCAGTTACCGATACTTGAACACTGAAGCTTTCTTT
NA	TRBV7-9	TRBJ2-7	NA	CASSPRAASYEQYF	TGTGCCAGCAGCCCGCGGGCGGCCTCCTACGAGCAGTACTTC
NA	TRBV29-1	TRBJ2-3	NA	CSFLGLRGGRGDTQYF	TGCAGCTTTTTGGGGCTGCGGGGAGGAAGAGGGGATACGCAGTATTTT
TRBD1	TRBV30	TRBJ1-2	once	CAWSGQGAGGYTF	TGTGCCTGGTCTGGACAGGGGGCAGGAGGCTACACCTTC
NA	TRBV19	TRBJ1-2	NA	CAASYFAGTNYGYTF	TGTGCCGCGTCGTACTTCGCAGGAACCAACTATGGCTACACCTTC
NA	TRBV3-1/TRBV3-2	TRBJ2-7	NA	CASSLRGFSYEQYF	TGTGCCAGCAGCCTCCGCGGGTTCTCCTACGAGCAGTACTTC
TRBD2	TRBV28	TRBJ2-1	NA	CASSSGGETNEQFF	TGTGCCAGCAGTAGCGGGGGGGAAACGAATGAGCAGTTCTTC
NA	TRBV6-4	TRBJ2-3	NA	CASSGRAGASTDTQYF	TGTGCCAGCAGTGGCCGGGCAGGGGCTAGCACAGATACGCAGTATTTT
NA	TRBV5-7	TRBJ2-2	NA	CASRLKFSDGELFF	TGTGCCAGCAGGCTTAAATTTTCAGACGGGGAGCTGTTTTTT
TRBD2	TRBV24-1	TRBJ2-2	NA	CATSDHDYRGAGGLGTGELFF	TGTGCCACCAGTGACCACGATTACAGGGGTGCGGGAGGGCTGGGCACCGGGGAGCTGTTTTTT
NA	TRBV27	TRBJ1-6	NA	CASRLKTGLSYNSPLHF	TGTGCCAGCAGACTCAAAACAGGGCTCTCCTATAATTCACCCCTCCACTTT
TRBD2	TRBV5-5	TRBJ2-2	NA	CASSFRTSGANTGELFF	TGTGCCAGCAGCTTTCGAACTAGCGGGGCGAACACCGGGGAGCTGTTTTTT
NA	TRBV27	TRBJ2-2	NA	CASSSEGPTYSTGELFF	TGTGCCAGCAGTTCAGAGGGCCCCACGTACTCCACCGGGGAGCTGTTTTTT
NA	TRBV7-9	TRBJ2-7	NA	CASSPDSYPEQYF	TGTGCCAGCAGCCCAGACAGTTACCCCGAGCAGTACTTC
NA	TRBV19	TRBJ2-7	NA	CASSDSLSFSEQYF	TGTGCCAGTAGTGACAGCCTTAGTTTTTCGGAGCAGTACTTC
NA	TRBV28	TRBJ1-3	once	CASSLEQLRNTIYF	TGTGCCAGCAGTTTAGAACAGCTCAGAAACACCATATATTTT
NA	TRBV7-9	TRBJ2-7	NA	CASSLLGAGIEQYF	TGTGCCAGCAGCTTACTTGGGGCAGGGATCGAGCAGTACTTC
NA	TRBV11-3	TRBJ2-3	NA	CASSFSPTFAESTDTQYF	TGTGCCAGCAGCTTTTCCCCCACTTTCGCGGAAAGCACAGATACGCAGTATTTT
TRBD1	TRBV27	TRBJ2-7	NA	CASRNRDSSYEQYF	TGTGCCAGCAGAAATCGGGACAGCTCCTACGAGCAGTACTTC
TRBD2	TRBV15	TRBJ2-1	NA	CATSTSGNYNEQFF	TGTGCCACCAGCACTAGCGGAAACTACAATGAGCAGTTCTTC
TRBD1	TRBV5-1	TRBJ1-4	NA	CASSLSGTGSEKLFF	TGCGCCAGCAGCTTGTCCGGGACAGGGAGTGAAAAACTGTTTTTT